Listed here are 32 T cell receptor beta chains from one sample, sequenced in a study of T-cell reconstitution after alpha-beta-depleted transplantation in children. Unique molecular identifiers were incorporated into the prepared TCRbeta library. TCRdb reprocessed the PCR reads with MiXCR, giving one entry per CDR3 protein. The table lists more than 200,000 distinct CDR3 sequences, roughly 26% of them singletons. This specimen was PBMCs, taken before TCRalphabeta/CD19-depleted stem cell transplant. These receptor sequences come from a girl aged 2 to 9 with Fanconi anemia, due to receive a stem cell transplant.

The chain joins TRBV10-3 to TRBJ2-1; 7 positions match TRBD1. The CDR3 length is 13 residues. Germline V gene sequence: CDR1 ENHRY, CDR2 SYGVKD. The CDR3 spells CAAGQASYNEQFF. The CDR3 coding sequence is TGTGCGGCCGGACAGGCTTCCTACAATGAGCAGTTCTTC.

This clonotype was detected many times. J is TRBJ1-1 and V is TRBV12-3 or TRBV12-4; D is perhaps TRBD1 (6 bases). The CDR3 is 14 residues long. Trimming stripped 2 bases from V and 8 bases from J, with 15 bases between. The CDR3 nucleotides are TGTGCCAGCAGTTTAACCAGGGACATTCAAGAAGCTTTCTTT. Translated: CASSLTRDIQEAFF.

In nucleotides, the CDR3 is TGCAGCGTCGTTTGGGCGGGAGCTGCCTACGAGCAGTACTTC. Protein sequence: CSVVWAGAAYEQYF. V gene TRBV29-1 combines with J gene TRBJ2-7; 7 bases match TRBD2. CDR3 length: 14 residues. V dropped 6 bases and J dropped 2; count of bases not matched to a gene: 10. Germline V gives CDR1 SQVTM, CDR2 ANQGSEA.

This clonotype was counted at least ten times. The chain employs TRBV4-2 and TRBJ2-3; D possibly corresponds to TRBD2 (7 bases). There are 16 residues in the CDR3. Germline assignment: CDR1 LGHNA and CDR2 YNFKEQ. Trimming stripped 4 bases from V and 2 bases from J, with 16 bases between. CDR3 amino acids: CASSLAGAGATDTQYF. The CDR3 DNA reads TGTGCCAGCAGCCTTGCAGGGGCGGGAGCCACAGATACGCAGTATTTT.

This clonotype was found many times. J is TRBJ2-7 and V is TRBV6-5, with D possibly matching TRBD2 (5 bases). The V gene's germline CDR1 is MNHEY and CDR2 SVGAGI. V was cut by 0 bases and J by 2 bases, with 8 bases left in between. The CDR3 sequence is 14 residues long. DNA of the CDR3: TGTGCCAGCAGTTACTCTTCCGGGACCTACGAGCAGTACTTC. It yields the protein CASSYSSGTYEQYF.

J is TRBJ2-2 and V is TRBV15, with D hard to call. V dropped 1 base and J dropped 2 bases, with 11 bases sitting between them. The germline CDR1 and CDR2 sequences are LNHNV and YYDKDF (reference sequence). This CDR3 has 16 residues. CDR3 sequence reads: CATSRGPMINTGELFF. The CDR3 DNA reads as TGTGCCACCAGCAGAGGACCCATGATTAACACCGGGGAGCTGTTTTTT.

This clonotype was seen a handful of times. The rearrangement uses TRBV10-1 and TRBJ2-3; D remains ambiguous. Germline V CDR1 and CDR2: WNHNN, SYGVQD (reference sequence). This CDR3 contains 14 residues. V lost 8 bases and J lost 1, with 13 bases in between. The CDR3 reads CASSTRGRTDTQYF. In nucleotides, the CDR3 is TGCGCCAGCTCGACCCGAGGCCGCACAGATACGCAGTATTTT.

This clonotype was recorded many times. The CDR3 region has the DNA TGCAGTGCTAGAGGGGGGACTAGCGGGTCCCACGACGAGCAGTACTTC. Amino acid sequence: CSARGGTSGSHDEQYF. The chain has TRBV20-1 and TRBJ2-7; TRBD2 matches at 12 bases. Germline V gene lookup returns CDR1 DFQATT and CDR2 SNEGSKA (reference sequence). There are 16 residues in the CDR3. V trimming: 1 base; J trimming: 5 bases; junction bases outside the gene matches: 9.

This clonotype was recorded at least ten times. The chain recombines TRBV20-1 with TRBJ2-3; 8 bases agree with TRBD2. After removal of 6 bases from V and 2 bases from J, the junction contained 16 bases not matched to a gene. The germline V gene encodes CDR1 DFQATT and CDR2 SNEGSKA (reference sequence). The CDR3 covers 17 residues. The CDR3 reads CSAARGFSGAYTDTQYF. The CDR3 nucleotides are TGCAGTGCCGCGAGGGGTTTTAGCGGGGCCTACACAGATACGCAGTATTTT.

This clonotype appeared many times. The chain links TRBV20-1 to TRBJ2-5; tentative D call: TRBD2 (6 bases). The CDR3 length is 16 residues. CDR1 and CDR2 from the germline V gene are DFQATT and SNEGSKA (reference sequence). Trimming stripped 3 bases from V and 2 bases from J, with 19 bases between. The DNA for the CDR3 is TGCAGTGCTAGTAGGACTAATGGGAAACTACAAGAGACCCAGTACTTC. The encoded protein is CSASRTNGKLQETQYF.

This sequence joins TRBV29-1 and TRBJ2-3; 8 bases line up with TRBD2. The germline CDR1 and CDR2 sequences are SQVTM and ANQGSEA. This CDR3 spans 16 amino acids. V gave up 3 bases and J gave up 2 bases; unmatched junction bases: 10. The DNA for the CDR3 is TGCAGCGTTGATGGGGCGGGAGGACGCCACACAGATACGCAGTATTTT. Translation: CSVDGAGGRHTDTQYF.

The chain is built from TRBV5-1 and TRBJ2-7; possibly TRBD1 or TRBD2 for D (5 bases each). Germline V gene data show CDR1 as SGHRS and CDR2 as YFSETQ. The CDR3 covers 13 residues. V dropped 2 bases and J dropped 2 bases, with 8 bases sitting between them. The CDR3 DNA reads TGCGCCAGCAGCTTTCGGGACCCCTACGAGCAGTACTTC. Translated: CASSFRDPYEQYF.

This clonotype was seen many times. This chain joins TRBV29-1 and TRBJ2-5; D gene uncertain. The CDR3 length is 12 residues. V was trimmed by 2 bases and J by 4 bases, leaving 8 bases between them. Germline loops: CDR1 SQVTM, CDR2 ANQGSEA. CDR3 protein: CSVEPEIETQYF. The CDR3 DNA reads TGCAGCGTTGAACCCGAAATAGAGACCCAGTACTTC.

The chain combines TRBV30 with TRBJ1-5; D gene ambiguous. Deletions cut 0 bases from V and 5 bases from J, with 8 bases between. Germline V gene lookup returns CDR1 GTSNPN and CDR2 SVGIG (reference sequence). This CDR3 is 13 amino acids long. As DNA, the CDR3 is TGTGCCTGGAGTGTACTAATTGATCAGCCCCAGCATTTT. This codes for CAWSVLIDQPQHF.

Notes on this clonotype: A read error may explain this, as a much larger clone is one base away. The chain combines TRBV20-1 with TRBJ2-1, with D perhaps TRBD2 (5 bases). Germline lookup yields CDR1 DFQATT and CDR2 SNEGSKA (reference sequence). There are 17 residues in the CDR3. This CDR3 is CCARDQSGRSSYNEQFF. The CDR3 bases are TGCTGTGCTAGAGATCAGAGCGGCAGAAGCTCCTACAATGAGCAGTTCTTC.

The count of this clonotype is one. The chain has TRBV4-1 and TRBJ2-4; 10 positions agree with TRBD2. The trim removed 0 bases at V and 8 bases at J, leaving 10 bases unmatched. This CDR3 has 17 amino acids. Germline V CDR1 and CDR2: MGHRA, YSYEKL. The CDR3 reads CASSQELAGLLKDIQYF. The CDR3 region has the DNA TGCGCCAGCAGCCAAGAACTAGCGGGGCTCCTTAAGGACATTCAGTACTTC.

In its sample, this clonotype was seen many times. This chain uses TRBV5-1 with TRBJ1-5, with D hard to call. Germline CDR1 is SGHRS and CDR2 is YFSETQ. This CDR3 has 14 residues. Trimming removed 0 bases from V and 5 bases from J, with 9 bases in between. The CDR3 DNA reads as TGCGCCAGCAGCTTGGAGGGTAATGATCAGCCCCAGCATTTT. Protein: CASSLEGNDQPQHF.

This clonotype showed up many times. This chain uses TRBV29-1 with TRBJ2-7; 9 bases align to TRBD2. Germline CDR1 and CDR2: SQVTM and ANQGSEA. The CDR3 is made up of 13 amino acids. V lost 4 bases, J lost 1 base, and 2 bases stayed unmatched. CDR3 sequence reads: CSVASGRSYEQYF. CDR3 nucleotides: TGCAGCGTTGCAAGCGGGAGGTCCTACGAGCAGTACTTC.

V gene TRBV20-1 combines with J gene TRBJ2-7; 11 bases map to TRBD1. Trimming cost V 8 bases and J 3 bases; bases outside gene matches: 6. The length of the CDR3 is 13 residues. The germline CDR1 and CDR2 sequences are DFQATT and SNEGSKA (reference sequence). Here the CDR3 reads CSPNGTGGYEQYF. The CDR3 bases are TGCAGTCCGAACGGGACAGGGGGCTACGAGCAGTACTTC.

About this clonotype: A much larger clone differs from this one at a single base, so this may be a read error. This chain joins TRBV6-1 and TRBJ2-1; no reliable D call. Trimming removed 7 bases from V and 0 bases from J, with 16 bases in between. The germline CDR1 and CDR2 sequences are MNHNS and SASEGT. The CDR3 consists of 16 residues. The CDR3 loop reads CASIRTLGTSYNEQFF. The DNA for the CDR3 is TGTGCCAGCATTCGAACCTTAGGCACCTCCTACAATGAGCAGTTCTTC.

This clonotype was found a few times. This chain uses TRBV5-4 with TRBJ2-3, with 7 nucleotides matching TRBD2. The V gene's germline CDR1 is SGHNT and CDR2 YYREEE (reference sequence). This CDR3 is 19 amino acids long. V trimming: 3 bases; J trimming: 0 bases; junction bases outside the gene matches: 16. CDR3 DNA sequence: TGTGCCAGCAGCTCTCTTTTTGAGCGGGGAAGATCTAGCACAGATACGCAGTATTTT. Translated: CASSSLFERGRSSTDTQYF.

The V and J genes are TRBV5-4 and TRBJ2-7; 8 bases map to TRBD1. Losses at the gene ends were 4 bases for V and 0 bases for J; bases not matched to a gene: 9. Germline CDR1 reads SGHNT; CDR2 reads YYREEE (reference sequence). The CDR3 extends over 16 amino acids. CDR3 in DNA: TGTGCCAGCAGCAAGACGACAGGGGTTTTCTCCTACGAGCAGTACTTC. It encodes CASSKTTGVFSYEQYF.

V and J are TRBV20-1 and TRBJ2-4; 8 bases agree with TRBD2. The CDR3 spans 15 residues. The germline gives CDR1 DFQATT, CDR2 SNEGSKA (reference sequence). V dropped 5 bases and J dropped 5; count of bases not matched to a gene: 11. CDR3 region: CSAQVPGLVENIQYF. As DNA, the CDR3 is TGCAGTGCTCAGGTCCCGGGACTAGTGGAAAACATTCAGTACTTC.

This chain links TRBV12-3 or TRBV12-4 with TRBJ2-1, with unresolved D. V lost 5 bases and J lost 7, with 15 bases in between. This CDR3 comprises 14 residues. CDR3 amino acids: CASSMGNLWNEQFF. For the CDR3, the DNA is TGTGCCAGCAGTATGGGGAACCTTTGGAATGAGCAGTTCTTC.

This clonotype was seen many times. The chain has TRBV29-1 and TRBJ2-3; TRBD1 agrees at 9 bases. The CDR3 sequence is 15 residues long. J lost 2 bases, V lost 3 bases, and 6 bases had no gene match. Germline CDR1 is SQVTM and CDR2 is ANQGSEA. CDR3 residues: CSVEGGQGPTDTQYF. In nucleotides, the CDR3 is TGCAGCGTTGAGGGGGGACAGGGACCCACAGATACGCAGTATTTT.

This clonotype was counted at least ten times. V is TRBV24-1 and J is TRBJ2-5; D gene ambiguous. The germline V gene encodes CDR1 KGHDR and CDR2 SFDVKD. This CDR3 region has 13 residues. V shed 7 bases and J shed 2 bases, with 10 bases lying between them. DNA of the CDR3: TGTGCCACCAGGGCTCACACTCAAGAGACCCAGTACTTC. The encoded protein is CATRAHTQETQYF.

V usage is TRBV7-6 and J usage is TRBJ2-2; a possible D gene is TRBD2 (6 bases). With 5 bases removed from V and 5 bases from J, the gap between germline ends came to 18 bases. Germline CDR1 is SGHVS and CDR2 is FNYEAQ. The CDR3 sequence is 16 residues long. The CDR3 DNA reads TGTGCCAGCAGCGGACTACCCACTAAACAAACCGGGGAGCTGTTTTTT. It translates to CASSGLPTKQTGELFF.

The chain couples TRBV20-1 to TRBJ2-7; D gene uncertain. Per germline, CDR1 DFQATT and CDR2 SNEGSKA (reference sequence). The CDR3 is made up of 13 amino acids. V was cut by 5 bases and J by 1 base, with 12 bases left in between. The CDR3 sequence: CSAGHGRSYEQYF. The CDR3 DNA reads TGCAGTGCTGGCCACGGAAGATCCTACGAGCAGTACTTC.

J is TRBJ2-3 and V is TRBV29-1, with TRBD2 as a possible D gene (5 bases). Germline CDR1 is SQVTM and CDR2 is ANQGSEA. CDR3 length: 14 residues. The ends were cut back, 3 bases at V and 2 bases at J, with 12 bases in the middle. The CDR3 DNA follows: TGCAGCGTTGAGGTCCGGGGATTCACAGATACGCAGTATTTT. Its protein product is CSVEVRGFTDTQYF.

This clonotype was observed many times. The J gene is TRBJ2-1, the V gene TRBV6-1; 15 bases match TRBD2. V shed 3 bases and J 5 bases; nucleotides not matched to a gene: 14. CDR1 is MNHNS and CDR2 is SASEGT in the germline V gene. The CDR3 runs 20 residues. In DNA, the CDR3 is TGTGCCAGCAGTGAGGGACTAGCGGGGGGCAACAAAATAGAACACAATGAGCAGTTCTTC. Encoded protein: CASSEGLAGGNKIEHNEQFF.

This clonotype was seen once. For the CDR3, the DNA is TGCAGTGCGCGGCTGTTGCGGGAGGGCCTCTCCTACGAGCAGTACTTC. Its translation: CSARLLREGLSYEQYF. The V call is TRBV20-1, the J call TRBJ2-7, with 9 nucleotides matching TRBD2. The V gene's germline CDR1 is DFQATT and CDR2 SNEGSKA (reference sequence). The CDR3 length is 16 residues. V lost 6 bases and J lost 0; bases outside the gene matches: 12.

The gene calls are TRBV12-3 or TRBV12-4 and TRBJ2-5, with D perhaps assigned TRBD1 or TRBD2 (6 bases each). V was clipped by 7 bases and J by 4 bases, with 16 bases between them. The CDR3 totals 14 residues. The CDR3 region has the DNA TGTGCCAGCACCCTCCGAGGGGGGAGAGAGACCCAGTACTTC. The encoded protein is CASTLRGGRETQYF.